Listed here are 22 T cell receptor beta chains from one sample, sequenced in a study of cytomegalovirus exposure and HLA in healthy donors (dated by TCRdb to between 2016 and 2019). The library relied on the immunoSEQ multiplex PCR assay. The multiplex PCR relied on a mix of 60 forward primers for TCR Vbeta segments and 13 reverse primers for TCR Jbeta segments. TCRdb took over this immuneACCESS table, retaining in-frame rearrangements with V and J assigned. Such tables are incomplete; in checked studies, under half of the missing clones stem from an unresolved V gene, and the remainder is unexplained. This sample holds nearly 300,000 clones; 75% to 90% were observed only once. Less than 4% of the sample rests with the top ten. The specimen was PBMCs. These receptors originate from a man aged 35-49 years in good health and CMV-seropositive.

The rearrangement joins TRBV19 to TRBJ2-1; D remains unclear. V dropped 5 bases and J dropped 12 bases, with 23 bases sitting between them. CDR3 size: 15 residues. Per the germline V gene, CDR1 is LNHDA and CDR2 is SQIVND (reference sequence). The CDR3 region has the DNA TGTGCCAGTAGTTCCTCCTCGAGACAACCTATCGGGCAGTTCTTC. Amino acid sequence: CASSSSSRQPIGQFF.

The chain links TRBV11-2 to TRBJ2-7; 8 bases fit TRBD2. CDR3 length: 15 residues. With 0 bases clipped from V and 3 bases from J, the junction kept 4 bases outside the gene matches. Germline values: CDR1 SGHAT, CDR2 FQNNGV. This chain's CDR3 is CASSLEREGSYEQYF. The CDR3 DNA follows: TGTGCCAGCAGCTTAGAACGGGAGGGGAGCTACGAGCAGTACTTC.

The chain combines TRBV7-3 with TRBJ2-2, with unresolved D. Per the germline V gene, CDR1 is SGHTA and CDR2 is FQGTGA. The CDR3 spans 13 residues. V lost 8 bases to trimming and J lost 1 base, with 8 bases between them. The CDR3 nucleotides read TGTGCCAGCGGTAGAATGAACACCGGGGAGCTGTTTTTT. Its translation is CASGRMNTGELFF.

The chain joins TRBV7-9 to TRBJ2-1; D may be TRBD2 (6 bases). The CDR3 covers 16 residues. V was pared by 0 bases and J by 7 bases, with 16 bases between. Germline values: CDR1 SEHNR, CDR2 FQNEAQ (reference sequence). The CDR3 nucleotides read TGTGCCAGCAGCTTAGCGCCGGGAGCCCCCAGAAATGAGCAGTTCTTC. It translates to CASSLAPGAPRNEQFF.

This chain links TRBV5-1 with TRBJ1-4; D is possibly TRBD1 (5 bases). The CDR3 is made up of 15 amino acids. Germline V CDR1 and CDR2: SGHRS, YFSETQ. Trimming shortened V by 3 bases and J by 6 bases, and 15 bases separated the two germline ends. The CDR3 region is CASSSQGLGHEKLFF. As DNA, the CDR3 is TGCGCCAGCAGCTCTCAGGGCCTGGGGCATGAAAAACTGTTTTTT.

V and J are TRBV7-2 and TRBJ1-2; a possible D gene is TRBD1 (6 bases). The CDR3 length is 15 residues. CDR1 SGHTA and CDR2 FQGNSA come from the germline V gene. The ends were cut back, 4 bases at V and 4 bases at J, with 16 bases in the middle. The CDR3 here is CASSSVETGLYGYTF. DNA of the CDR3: TGTGCCAGCAGCTCAGTAGAAACAGGGCTCTATGGCTACACCTTC. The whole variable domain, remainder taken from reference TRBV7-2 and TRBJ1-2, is GAGVSQSPSNKVTEKGKDVELRCDPISGHTALYWYRQSLGQGLEFLIYFQGNSAPDKSGLPSDRFSAERTGGSVSTLTIQRTQQEDSAVYLCASSSVETGLYGYTFGSGTRLTVV.

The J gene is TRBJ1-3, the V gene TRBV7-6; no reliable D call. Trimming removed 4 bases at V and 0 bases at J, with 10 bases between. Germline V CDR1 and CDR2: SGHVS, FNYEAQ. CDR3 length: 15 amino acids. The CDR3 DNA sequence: TGTGCCAGCAGCTCTACAGTCTTCTCTGGAAACACCATATATTTT. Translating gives CASSSTVFSGNTIYF.

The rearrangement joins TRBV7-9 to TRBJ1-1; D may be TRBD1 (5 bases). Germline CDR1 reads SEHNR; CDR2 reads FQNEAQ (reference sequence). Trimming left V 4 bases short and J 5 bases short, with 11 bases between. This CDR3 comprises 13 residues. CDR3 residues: CASSSPGGTEAFF. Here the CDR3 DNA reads TGTGCCAGCAGCTCCCCGGGGGGGACTGAAGCTTTCTTT.

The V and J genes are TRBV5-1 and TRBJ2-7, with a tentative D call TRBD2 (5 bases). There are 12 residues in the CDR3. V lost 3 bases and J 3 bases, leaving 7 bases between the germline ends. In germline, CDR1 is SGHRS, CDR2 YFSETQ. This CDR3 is CASSYDYYEQYF. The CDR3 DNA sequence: TGCGCCAGCAGCTATGACTACTACGAGCAGTACTTC.

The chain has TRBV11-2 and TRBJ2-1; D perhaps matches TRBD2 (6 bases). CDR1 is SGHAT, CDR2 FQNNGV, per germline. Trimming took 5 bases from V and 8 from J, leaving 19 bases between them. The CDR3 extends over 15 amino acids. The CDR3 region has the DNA TGTGCCAGCAGCCCTGCGGGACGGAGTTGGGATGAGCAGTTCTTC. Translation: CASSPAGRSWDEQFF.

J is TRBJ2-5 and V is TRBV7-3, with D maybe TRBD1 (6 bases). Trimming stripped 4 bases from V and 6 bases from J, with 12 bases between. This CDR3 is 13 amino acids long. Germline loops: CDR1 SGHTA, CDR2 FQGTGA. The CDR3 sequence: CASSSTGWKTQYF. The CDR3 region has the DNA TGTGCCAGCAGCTCCACAGGGTGGAAGACCCAGTACTTC.

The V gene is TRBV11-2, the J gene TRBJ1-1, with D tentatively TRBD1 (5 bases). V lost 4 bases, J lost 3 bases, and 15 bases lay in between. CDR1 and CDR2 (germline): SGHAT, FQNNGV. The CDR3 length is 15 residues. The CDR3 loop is CASSYVGGAHTEAFF. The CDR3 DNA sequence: TGTGCCAGCAGCTACGTCGGAGGGGCGCACACTGAAGCTTTCTTT.

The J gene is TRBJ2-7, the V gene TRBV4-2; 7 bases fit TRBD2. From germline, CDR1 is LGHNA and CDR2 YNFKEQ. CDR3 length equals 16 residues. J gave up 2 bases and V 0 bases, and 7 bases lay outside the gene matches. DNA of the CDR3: TGTGCCAGCAGCCAAGAGGGGGAGGCGGGAGCCTACGAGCAGTACTTC. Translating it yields CASSQEGEAGAYEQYF.

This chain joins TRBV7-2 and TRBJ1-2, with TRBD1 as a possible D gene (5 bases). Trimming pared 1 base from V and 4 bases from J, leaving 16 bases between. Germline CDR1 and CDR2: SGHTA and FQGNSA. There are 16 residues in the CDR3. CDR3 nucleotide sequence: TGTGCCAGCAGCTTAGGACAGCCCGGAGCTACCTATGGCTACACCTTC. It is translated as CASSLGQPGATYGYTF.

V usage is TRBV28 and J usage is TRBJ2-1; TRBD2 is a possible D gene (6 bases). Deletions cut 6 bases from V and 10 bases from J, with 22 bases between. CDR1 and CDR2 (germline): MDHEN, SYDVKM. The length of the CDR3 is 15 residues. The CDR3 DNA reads TGTGCCAGCAGCGGACCTCGGGACTCCTGGGAGGAGCAGTTCTTC. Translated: CASSGPRDSWEEQFF.

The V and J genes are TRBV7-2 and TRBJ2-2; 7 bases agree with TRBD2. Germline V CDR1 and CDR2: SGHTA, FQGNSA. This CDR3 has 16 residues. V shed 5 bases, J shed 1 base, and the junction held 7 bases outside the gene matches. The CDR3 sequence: CASSPREGENTGELFF. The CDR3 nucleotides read TGTGCCAGCAGCCCCAGGGAGGGCGAGAACACCGGGGAGCTGTTTTTT.

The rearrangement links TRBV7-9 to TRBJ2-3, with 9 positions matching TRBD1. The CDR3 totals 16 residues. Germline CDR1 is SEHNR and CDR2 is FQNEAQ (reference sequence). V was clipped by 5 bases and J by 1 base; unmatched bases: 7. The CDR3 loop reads CASSNTGGAGTDTQYF. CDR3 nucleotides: TGTGCCAGCAGCAATACAGGGGGCGCAGGCACAGATACGCAGTATTTT.

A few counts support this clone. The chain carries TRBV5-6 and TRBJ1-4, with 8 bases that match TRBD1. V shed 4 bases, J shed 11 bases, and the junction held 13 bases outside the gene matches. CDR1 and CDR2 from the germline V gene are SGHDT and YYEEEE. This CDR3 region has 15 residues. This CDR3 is CASSAGGRGHGKLFF. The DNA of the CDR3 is TGTGCCAGCAGCGCTGGAGGCAGGGGGCATGGGAAACTGTTTTTT.

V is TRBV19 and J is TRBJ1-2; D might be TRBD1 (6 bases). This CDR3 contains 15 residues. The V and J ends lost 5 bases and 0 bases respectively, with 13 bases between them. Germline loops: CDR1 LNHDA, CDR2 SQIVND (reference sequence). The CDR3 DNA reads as TGTGCCAGTAGTCCCGACAGGCGAGCTAACTATGGCTACACCTTC. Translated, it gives CASSPDRRANYGYTF.

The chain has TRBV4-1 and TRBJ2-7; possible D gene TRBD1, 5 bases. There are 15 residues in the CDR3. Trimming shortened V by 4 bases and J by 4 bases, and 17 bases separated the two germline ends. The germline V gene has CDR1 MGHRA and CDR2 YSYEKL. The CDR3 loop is CASSPKGASSYEQYF. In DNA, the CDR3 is TGCGCCAGCAGCCCAAAAGGGGCTAGTAGTTACGAGCAGTACTTC.

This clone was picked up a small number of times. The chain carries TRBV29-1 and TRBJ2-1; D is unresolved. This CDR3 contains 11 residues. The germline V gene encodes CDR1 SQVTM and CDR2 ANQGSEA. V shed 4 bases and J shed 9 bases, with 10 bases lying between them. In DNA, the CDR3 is TGCAGCGTTGTTTCAGAGGTTGAGCAGTTCTTC. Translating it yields CSVVSEVEQFF.

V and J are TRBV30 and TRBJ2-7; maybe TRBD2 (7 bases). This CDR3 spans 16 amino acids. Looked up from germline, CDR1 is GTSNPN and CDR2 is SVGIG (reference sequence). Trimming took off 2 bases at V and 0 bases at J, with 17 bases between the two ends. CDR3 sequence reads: CAWSTWGRGSSYEQYF. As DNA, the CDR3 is TGTGCCTGGAGTACCTGGGGGAGGGGGAGCTCCTACGAGCAGTACTTC. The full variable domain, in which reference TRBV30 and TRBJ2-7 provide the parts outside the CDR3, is SQTIHQWPATLVQPVGSPLSLECTVEGTSNPNLYWYRQAAGRGLQLLFYSVGIGQISSEVPQNLSASRPQDRQFILSSKKLLLSDSGFYLCAWSTWGRGSSYEQYFGPGTRLTVT.